This T cell receptor beta chain is drawn from a study of T cell responses to AZD1222 COVID-19 vaccine. Trimming removed 5 bases from V and 4 bases from J; junction bases left unmatched: 15. The CDR3 length is 18 residues. CDR1 and CDR2 (germline): ENHRY, SYGVKD. Measured with immunoSEQ multiplex PCR; TCRdb has only the in-frame clones, and not every one. The table has 90,000 to 130,000 clones, approximately 83% seen once; the top ten hold around 9.9%. The rearrangement links TRBV10-3 to TRBJ2-7; 12 nucleotides align to TRBD1. This sample comprised peripheral blood, obtained on day 0 of AZD1222 vaccination. The TCR was taken from an adult in good health. Here the CDR3 DNA reads TGTGCCATCAGTATTCGGGGACAGGGGGCCCGTGGATCGTACGAGCAGTACTTC. It specifies CAISIRGQGARGSYEQYF.